Shown below are 18 T cell receptor beta chains from a single sample sequenced in a study of T cell repertoires in ileal Crohn's disease. Here immunoSEQ multiplex PCR was the method, and the copy in TCRdb shows in-frame clones only, minus some. Of roughly 2,300 clones listed, 60% to 85% are singletons. The sequenced sample was ileal tissue. The receptors derive from an adult with Crohn's disease.

The rearrangement uses TRBV7-3 and TRBJ2-2; possibly TRBD1 for D (6 bases). V was pared by 5 bases and J by 3 bases, with 16 bases between. Germline-derived CDR1 and CDR2 are SGHTA and FQGTGA. The CDR3 is made up of 16 amino acids. The CDR3 DNA reads TGTGCCAGCAGCCTAGCTGGGACAACCTACACCGGGGAGCTGTTTTTT. It is translated as CASSLAGTTYTGELFF.

The chain joins TRBV12-5 to TRBJ1-5; D is undetermined. V lost 8 bases, J lost 2 bases, and 10 bases lay in between. This CDR3 has 13 amino acids. Germline V CDR1 and CDR2: LGHNT, FRNRAP. CDR3 amino acids: CASSASGNQPQHF. CDR3 bases: TGTGCTAGTAGCGCTAGCGGCAATCAGCCCCAGCATTTT.

The genes are TRBV7-2 and TRBJ2-1; D unresolved. Germline CDR1 reads SGHTA; CDR2 reads FQGNSA. The CDR3 covers 13 residues. The V gene lost 1 base and the J gene lost 2 bases, with 3 bases spanning the gap. CDR3 region: CASSLDTYNEQFF. The CDR3 coding sequence is TGTGCCAGCAGCTTAGACACCTACAATGAGCAGTTCTTC.

The chain employs TRBV9 and TRBJ2-1; the D gene is possibly TRBD2 (6 bases). The germline V gene has CDR1 SGDLS and CDR2 YYNGEE. This CDR3 region has 18 residues. The ends were cut back, 0 bases at V and 9 bases at J, with 25 bases in the middle. The CDR3 protein is CASSVAADPAEGRGEQFF. The CDR3 coding sequence is TGTGCCAGCAGCGTAGCTGCAGACCCCGCGGAGGGCCGGGGTGAGCAGTTCTTC.

The chain combines TRBV2 with TRBJ2-1, with D unresolved. V gave up 4 bases and J gave up 3 bases, with 10 bases separating them. The CDR3 covers 14 residues. Germline lookup yields CDR1 SNHLY and CDR2 FYNNEI. The CDR3, as DNA: TGTGCCAGCAGTGGAAGTCGACTCTACAATGAGCAGTTCTTC. This gives the protein CASSGSRLYNEQFF.

The chain uses TRBV5-4 and TRBJ1-1, with D unclear. The CDR3 covers 15 residues. Germline CDR1 SGHNT, CDR2 YYREEE (reference sequence). V dropped 3 bases and J dropped 0 bases, with 12 bases sitting between them. The CDR3 DNA follows: TGTGCCAGCAGCTCCCCGAGCATTATGAACACTGAAGCTTTCTTT. Translating it yields CASSSPSIMNTEAFF.

V and J are TRBV2 and TRBJ1-5, with D hard to call. The CDR3 totals 14 residues. Between the trimmed V and J ends, which lost 5 bases and 5 bases, there was a span of 13 bases. Germline V gene data show CDR1 as SNHLY and CDR2 as FYNNEI. CDR3 protein: CASSTRGDYQPQHF. CDR3 nucleotide sequence: TGTGCCAGCAGTACCCGCGGGGATTATCAGCCCCAGCATTTT. Drawing the rest from reference TRBV2 and TRBJ1-5, the complete variable domain is EPEVTQTPSHQVTQMGQEVILRCVPISNHLYFYWYRQILGQKVEFLVSFYNNEISEKSEIFDDQFSVERPDGSNFTLKIRSTKLEDSAMYFCASSTRGDYQPQHFGDGTRLSIL.

The chain couples TRBV6-6 to TRBJ2-1, with a tentative D call TRBD2 (5 bases). Germline CDR1 MNHNY, CDR2 SVGAGI (reference sequence). The ends were cut back, 5 bases at V and 5 bases at J, with 10 bases in the middle. The length of the CDR3 is 13 residues. The CDR3 DNA is TGTGCCAGCAGTGCGGACTGGGACAATGAGCAGTTCTTC. Residues: CASSADWDNEQFF.

The chain is built from TRBV5-1 and TRBJ1-2, with 7 nucleotides matching TRBD1. This CDR3 has 14 amino acids. V shed 1 base, J shed 6 bases, and the junction held 6 bases outside the gene matches. CDR1 and CDR2 (germline): SGHRS, YFSETQ. This CDR3 reads CASSLFGQDDGYTF. The CDR3 nucleotides are TGCGCCAGCAGCTTGTTTGGACAGGACGATGGCTACACCTTC.

The J gene is TRBJ1-1, the V gene TRBV10-1; D remains unclear. Germline values: CDR1 WNHNN, CDR2 SYGVQD (reference sequence). CDR3 size: 13 residues. V was shortened by 2 bases and J by 11 bases, with 15 bases between the two germline ends. CDR3 DNA: TGCGCCAGCAGTGAGCGGGAAGGTCTAATTGCTTTCTTT. Translated, it gives CASSEREGLIAFF.

The rearrangement joins TRBV6-5 to TRBJ2-1; D is unclear. The CDR3 covers 11 residues. The germline gives CDR1 MNHEY, CDR2 SVGAGI. With 6 bases removed from V and 4 bases from J, the gap between germline ends came to 4 bases. This CDR3 reads CASRLYNEQFF. The CDR3 coding sequence is TGTGCCAGCAGATTATACAATGAGCAGTTCTTC.

The chain links TRBV5-6 to TRBJ1-2, with 8 bases identical to TRBD1. V was clipped by 0 bases and J by 7 bases; unmatched bases: 5. Germline V gene sequence: CDR1 SGHDT, CDR2 YYEEEE. CDR3 size: 14 residues. CDR3 DNA: TGTGCCAGCAGCTTGGTCCAGGGGGCGGTTGGCTACACCTTC. It translates to CASSLVQGAVGYTF.

J is TRBJ1-2 and V is TRBV7-9; TRBD1 agrees at 7 bases. The CDR3 runs to 14 residues. Looked up from germline, CDR1 is SEHNR and CDR2 is FQNEAQ (reference sequence). J gave up 8 bases and V 0 bases, and 6 bases lay outside the gene matches. The CDR3 nucleotides are TGTGCCAGCAGCTTAGCGGGCAGGGGGGCCGGCTACACCTTC. This codes for CASSLAGRGAGYTF.

This chain uses TRBV5-1 with TRBJ2-1; tentative D call: TRBD2 (5 bases). V was pared by 3 bases and J by 9 bases, with 19 bases between. Germline V gene sequence: CDR1 SGHRS, CDR2 YFSETQ. CDR3 length: 15 residues. CDR3 sequence reads: CASSSEVSLASEQFF. For the CDR3, the DNA is TGCGCCAGCAGCTCCGAGGTCAGTCTAGCCTCTGAGCAGTTCTTC.

The rearrangement joins TRBV9 to TRBJ2-5, with TRBD2 matching 8 bases. Per germline, CDR1 SGDLS and CDR2 YYNGEE. This CDR3 comprises 15 residues. Germline trimming cut 0 bases from V and 1 base from J; bases unmatched to any gene: 2. The CDR3 nucleotides are TGTGCCAGCAGCGTAGGGACTAGCATCCAAGAGACCCAGTACTTC. Its translation is CASSVGTSIQETQYF.

The V gene is TRBV6-6, the J gene TRBJ1-2; D is ambiguous. V shed 2 bases and J shed 3 bases, with 13 bases lying between them. The CDR3 is made up of 15 amino acids. Germline V gene lookup returns CDR1 MNHNY and CDR2 SVGAGI (reference sequence). The CDR3 region is CASSYPTSGHYGYTF. The CDR3 DNA follows: TGTGCCAGCAGTTACCCTACGAGTGGTCACTATGGCTACACCTTC.

V is TRBV10-1 and J is TRBJ2-1; TRBD2 aligns across 7 bases. The CDR3 covers 13 residues. In germline, CDR1 is WNHNN, CDR2 SYGVQD (reference sequence). With V trimmed by 8 bases and J by 6 bases, 7 bases remained unmatched. The CDR3 protein is CASGRARSNEQFF. CDR3 nucleotide sequence: TGCGCCAGCGGGAGGGCCCGGTCCAATGAGCAGTTCTTC.

In this sample, this clone turned up once. The genes are TRBV11-2 and TRBJ1-1; D is unclear. Trimming removed 3 bases from V and 5 bases from J, with 10 bases in between. Germline V gene lookup returns CDR1 SGHAT and CDR2 FQNNGV. The CDR3 is 13 amino acids. CDR3: CASSFGERTEAFF. For the CDR3, the DNA is TGTGCCAGCAGCTTCGGGGAAAGGACTGAAGCTTTCTTT.